A single T cell receptor beta chain is shown here with its context. The target antigen is unknown. This entry belongs to a study of Graves' ophthalmopathy and Graves' hyperthyroidism. Study findings and constraints: Blood shared most expanded thyroid clonotypes above 0.001 frequency. An approximately 84% specificity and approximately 88% sensitivity were achieved by a 13-signature model that separated ophthalmopathy from stable hyperthyroidism.

Moderate-to-severe activity, CAS ≥3, NOSPECS ≥4 and a duration under 3 months were seen in donors with ophthalmopathy. Scientists amplified the TCR beta CDR3 regions from RNA transcripts. Scientists carried out first-round RT-PCR using HTBI primers and then a second-round multiplex PCR. MiXCR, applied by TCRdb to the multiplex PCR reads, yields one record per CDR3 protein. The repertoire includes under 250,000 distinct CDR3 sequences, 20% to 25% of them detected once, and 43% sits in the top ten. V gave up 1 base and J gave up 4 bases; unmatched junction bases: 15. Germline CDR1 DFQATT, CDR2 SNEGSKA (reference sequence). The CDR3 spans 17 residues.

The clonotype was recovered from a woman between 50 and 59 years old with Graves' ophthalmopathy. The sample was peripheral blood. The rearrangement links TRBV20-1 to TRBJ1-1; TRBD1 matches at 7 bases. CDR3 loop: CSARVLPPDRARTEAFF. CDR3 nucleotides: TGCAGTGCTAGAGTCTTACCGCCCGACAGGGCTCGCACTGAAGCTTTCTTT.